One TCR beta chain is described in this entry. Its target is unknown. Generated by immunoSEQ multiplex PCR, the TCRdb table keeps only in-frame clones and is missing some. Of about 100,000 clones listed, nearly 95% are singletons. Germline CDR1 is ENHRY and CDR2 is SYGVKD. The CDR3 covers 20 residues. V gave up 9 bases and J gave up 2 bases; unmatched junction bases: 23. The source of the sample is a study of T cell responses to AZD1222 COVID-19 vaccine. Study details: Investigators merged groups given second doses at roughly 4 or roughly 12 weeks. Study conclusions and caveats: Regions left unmutated in variants are reportedly the target of nearly half of spike-specific TCRs.

Sequenced here: peripheral blood, sampled on day 0 of AZD1222 vaccination. This chain connects TRBV10-3 to TRBJ2-7, with TRBD2 matching over 12 bases. This TCR derives from an adult in good health. CDR3 loop: CAIRKTGETSGRHITYEQYF. In DNA form, the CDR3 reads TGTGCCATTAGAAAAACAGGGGAAACTAGCGGGAGGCATATTACCTACGAGCAGTACTTC.